This T cell receptor beta chain was identified in a study of shared clonotypes between healthy human individuals. Study-wide results and limits: Only blood underwent sampling, and tissue repertoires likely differ.

The study ran the assay at deep level. Profiling relied on immunoSEQ multiplex PCR, and the TCRdb table lists in-frame clones only, not all of them. Of millions of clones in the sample, 85% to 95% were seen once. The donors, all of them Caucasian adults, lived in Nashville, Tennessee. In regard to this clone: The antigen is unknown.

The sequenced material came from naive CD4+ T cells sorted from blood. The subset denotes: CD45RA+ positively selected. This TCR was sampled from a man between 18 and 35 years old in good health.

CDR3 nucleotide sequence: TGTGCCTGGAGTGTAAGAACGGGCAAAGGACAGAGCAATCAGCCCCAGCATTTT. Protein sequence: CAWSVRTGKGQSNQPQHF. The chain combines TRBV30 with TRBJ1-5, with D perhaps matching TRBD1 (6 bases). Germline-derived CDR1 and CDR2 are GTSNPN and SVGIG (reference sequence). V lost 0 bases, J lost 1 base, and 19 bases lay in between. This CDR3 region has 18 residues. The variable domain in full, with the rest retrieved from reference TRBV30 and TRBJ1-5, is SQTIHQWPATLVQPVGSPLSLECTVEGTSNPNLYWYRQAAGRGLQLLFYSVGIGQISSEVPQNLSASRPQDRQFILSSKKLLLSDSGFYLCAWSVRTGKGQSNQPQHFGDGTRLSIL.